The source of this T cell receptor (beta chain) is a study of response to subunit inactivated influenza vaccine. Notes on the study in general: A suggestion made by the authors is that each seasonal influenza vaccination recruits few new T cells.

V was clipped by 4 bases and J by 9 bases, with 10 bases between them. CDR3 size: 13 residues. Germline V gene lookup returns CDR1 SGHTA and CDR2 FQGNSA. Turning to this clonotype: The antigen is not known.

One entry per CDR3 protein, called by TCRdb with MiXCR from the RT-PCR reads. The table has 550,000 to 800,000 distinct CDR3 sequences, 15% to 19% seen once. This clonotype was sampled from a man over 45 who received an inactivated influenza vaccine. The sequencing here drew on PBMCs from blood, taken less than 13 days after vaccination. The J gene is TRBJ1-6, the V gene TRBV7-2, with D unclear. DNA for the CDR3: TGTGCCAGCAGCTCGTCCTGGGGTTCACCCCTCCACTTT. This gives the protein CASSSSWGSPLHF.